Listed here is a single T cell receptor (beta chain). Profiled with immunoSEQ multiplex PCR; TCRdb holds only in-frame clones, not every one. This sample yields around 83,000 clones, of which approximately 95% are seen a single time; 0.26% belongs to the top ten. Between the trimmed V and J ends, which lost 7 bases and 8 bases, there was a span of 20 bases. This CDR3 spans 14 amino acids. CDR1 is MDHEN, CDR2 SYDVKM, per germline. These data belong to a study of technical replicates of blood from a few donors. V gene TRBV28 combines with J gene TRBJ1-1; possibly TRBD1 for D (5 bases). The TCR comes from a human donor in good health. The material sequenced was T cells isolated from PBMCs. CDR3 amino acids: CASTNWGGGGEAFF. The DNA for the CDR3 is TGTGCCAGCACCAACTGGGGCGGGGGAGGGGAAGCTTTCTTT.